The clone carrying this T cell receptor beta chain showed up many times. What it binds is unknown. TCRdb re-derived calls from the reads in MiXCR, one entry per CDR3 protein. The sample includes around 770,000 distinct CDR3 sequences, under 35% seen only once; the top ten take around 14%. This entry comes from a study of T cell repertoires in cytomegalovirus infection. About the study: Selected CMV epitopes included recently identified HLA-C-restricted ones as well as well-studied HLA-B-restricted ones. CMV infection and matching HLA type were both indicated by public TCR beta signatures.

Study results and limitations: The ex vivo response was dominated by HLA-C-restricted CMV-specific TCR beta clonotypes.

Between the trimmed V and J ends, which lost 3 bases and 4 bases, there was a span of 14 bases. CDR1 and CDR2 (germline): SGHVS, FNYEAQ. There are 15 residues in the CDR3. This TCR was recovered from a human donor in good health (CMV status not recorded). Some clones in this sample may be carry-over from other donors' samples. The V gene is TRBV7-6, the J gene TRBJ2-3, with D uncertain. Source: cultured CD8+ T cells from PBMCs, taken from culture after CMV antigen stimulation. CDR3 residues: CASSLTNPSADTQYF. CDR3 DNA sequence: TGTGCCAGCAGCTTGACAAACCCCAGCGCAGATACGCAGTATTTT.